This TCR beta chain derives from a study of blood T cell repertoires in COVID-19. The overall study: The origin of the acute and convalescent COVID-19 samples was the United States, Italy and Spain. PBMCs, B-cell-depleted T cells, or T cells provided the cDNA or gDNA that made up the material.

CDR3 size: 15 residues. Germline V CDR1 and CDR2: LGHDT, YNNKEL (reference sequence). Losses at the gene ends were 4 bases for V and 3 bases for J; bases not matched to a gene: 6. The study recruited people aged about 18 to 89 years across 24 US areas. Libraries were prepared by immunoSEQ multiplex PCR; TCRdb keeps only in-frame clonotypes and omits some of them. Of around 58,000 clones in the sample, roughly 80% were seen once. The chain combines TRBV3-1 (or the pseudogene TRBV3-2) with TRBJ1-2, with 9 positions matching TRBD1. This TCR derives from a woman in her thirties or forties with acute COVID-19. The sample comprised PBMCs or T cells enriched from blood (not recorded which). The CDR3 region has the DNA TGTGCCAGCAGCCCACAAGGACAGGGGTACTATGGCTACACCTTC. Amino acids: CASSPQGQGYYGYTF.